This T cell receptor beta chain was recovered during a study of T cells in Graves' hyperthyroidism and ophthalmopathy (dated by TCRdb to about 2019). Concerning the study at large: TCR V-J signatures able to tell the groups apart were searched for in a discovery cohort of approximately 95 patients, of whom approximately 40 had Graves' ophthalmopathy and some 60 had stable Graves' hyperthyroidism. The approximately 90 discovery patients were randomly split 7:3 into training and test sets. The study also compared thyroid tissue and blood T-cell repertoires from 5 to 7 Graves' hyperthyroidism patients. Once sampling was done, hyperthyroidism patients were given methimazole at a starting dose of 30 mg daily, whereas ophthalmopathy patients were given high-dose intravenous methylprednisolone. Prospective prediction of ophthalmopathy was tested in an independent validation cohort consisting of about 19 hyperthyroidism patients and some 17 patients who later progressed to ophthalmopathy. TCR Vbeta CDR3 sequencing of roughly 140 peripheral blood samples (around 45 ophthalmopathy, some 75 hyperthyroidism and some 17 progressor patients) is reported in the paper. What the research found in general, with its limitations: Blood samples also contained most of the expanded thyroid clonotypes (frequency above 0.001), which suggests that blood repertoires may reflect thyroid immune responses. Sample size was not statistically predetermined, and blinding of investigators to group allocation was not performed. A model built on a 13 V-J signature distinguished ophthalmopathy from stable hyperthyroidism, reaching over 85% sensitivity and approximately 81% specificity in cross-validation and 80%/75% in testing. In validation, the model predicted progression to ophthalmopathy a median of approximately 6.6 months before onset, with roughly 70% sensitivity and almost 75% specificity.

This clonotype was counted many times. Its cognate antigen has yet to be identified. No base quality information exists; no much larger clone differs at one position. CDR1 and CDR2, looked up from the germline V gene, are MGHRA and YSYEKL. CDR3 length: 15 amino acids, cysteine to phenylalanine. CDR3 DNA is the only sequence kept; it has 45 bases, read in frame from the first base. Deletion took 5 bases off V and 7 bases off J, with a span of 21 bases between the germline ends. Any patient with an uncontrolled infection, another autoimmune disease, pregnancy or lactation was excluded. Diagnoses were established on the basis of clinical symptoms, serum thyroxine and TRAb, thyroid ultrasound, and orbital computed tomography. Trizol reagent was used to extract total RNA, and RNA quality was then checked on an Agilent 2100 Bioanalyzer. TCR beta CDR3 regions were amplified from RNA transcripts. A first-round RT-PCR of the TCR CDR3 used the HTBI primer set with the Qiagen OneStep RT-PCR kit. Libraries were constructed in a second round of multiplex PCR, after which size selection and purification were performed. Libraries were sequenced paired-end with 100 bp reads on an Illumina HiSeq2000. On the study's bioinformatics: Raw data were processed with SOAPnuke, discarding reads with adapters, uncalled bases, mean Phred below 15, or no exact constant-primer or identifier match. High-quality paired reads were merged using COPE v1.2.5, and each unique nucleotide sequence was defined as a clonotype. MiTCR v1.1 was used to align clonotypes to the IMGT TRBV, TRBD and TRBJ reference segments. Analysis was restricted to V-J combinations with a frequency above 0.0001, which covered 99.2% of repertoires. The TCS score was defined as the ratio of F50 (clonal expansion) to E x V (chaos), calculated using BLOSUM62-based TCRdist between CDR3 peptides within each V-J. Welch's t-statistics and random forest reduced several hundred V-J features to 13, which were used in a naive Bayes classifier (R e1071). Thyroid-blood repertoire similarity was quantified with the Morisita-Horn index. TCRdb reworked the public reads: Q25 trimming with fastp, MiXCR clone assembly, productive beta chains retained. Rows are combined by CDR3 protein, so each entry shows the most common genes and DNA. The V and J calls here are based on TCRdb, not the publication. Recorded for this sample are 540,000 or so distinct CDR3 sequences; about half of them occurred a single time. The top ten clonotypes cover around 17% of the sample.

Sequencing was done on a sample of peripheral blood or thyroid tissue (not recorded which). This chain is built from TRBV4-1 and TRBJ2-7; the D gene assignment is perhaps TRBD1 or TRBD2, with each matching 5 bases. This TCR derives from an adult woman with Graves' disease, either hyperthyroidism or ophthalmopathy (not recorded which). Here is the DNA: TGCGCCAGCAGCTTTGAGGGTGAGGGAGAGGGGGAGCAGTACTTC. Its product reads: CASSFEGEGEGEQYF.